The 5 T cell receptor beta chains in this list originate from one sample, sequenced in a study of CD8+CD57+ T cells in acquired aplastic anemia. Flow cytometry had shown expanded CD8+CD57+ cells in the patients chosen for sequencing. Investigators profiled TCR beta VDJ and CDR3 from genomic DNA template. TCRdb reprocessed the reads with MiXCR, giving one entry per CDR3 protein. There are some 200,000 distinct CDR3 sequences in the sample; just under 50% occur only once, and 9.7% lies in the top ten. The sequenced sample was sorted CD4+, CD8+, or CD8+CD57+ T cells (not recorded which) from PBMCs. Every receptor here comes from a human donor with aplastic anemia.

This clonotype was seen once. CDR3 amino acids: CASSRDSLGEQYF. The CDR3 nucleotides read TGTGCCAGCAGTCGGGACAGCTTGGGCGAGCAGTACTTC. The chain is built from TRBV2 and TRBJ2-7; 7 nucleotides align to TRBD1. Germline loops: CDR1 SNHLY, CDR2 FYNNEI. The CDR3 is made up of 13 amino acids. J gave up 6 bases and V 5 bases, and 7 bases lay outside the gene matches.

DNA for the CDR3: TGTGCCAGCAGCTCCGCCCGGGTAGCGGAGGGGGAGCAGTACTTC. This gives the protein CASSSARVAEGEQYF. V gene TRBV5-4 combines with J gene TRBJ2-7, with D possibly matching TRBD2 (6 bases). CDR3 size: 15 residues. Germline V gives CDR1 SGHNT, CDR2 YYREEE (reference sequence). The V and J ends lost 3 bases and 7 bases respectively, with 20 bases between them.

Written as DNA, the CDR3 is TGTGCCAGCCTGGAGACAGATACGCAGTATTTT. The encoded protein is CASLETDTQYF. The chain couples TRBV11-1 to TRBJ2-3; D gene ambiguous. The germline V and J ends were trimmed by 8 bases and 3 bases, with 6 bases remaining between them. There are 11 residues in the CDR3. CDR1 and CDR2 (germline): SGHAT, FQDESV (reference sequence).

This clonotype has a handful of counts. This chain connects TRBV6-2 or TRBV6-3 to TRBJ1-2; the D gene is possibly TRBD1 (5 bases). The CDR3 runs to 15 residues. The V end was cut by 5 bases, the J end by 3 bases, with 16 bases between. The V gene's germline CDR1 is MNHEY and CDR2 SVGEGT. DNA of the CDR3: TGTGCCAGCAGTGCAGGGCCCTCAGGCGACTATGGCTACACCTTC. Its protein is CASSAGPSGDYGYTF.

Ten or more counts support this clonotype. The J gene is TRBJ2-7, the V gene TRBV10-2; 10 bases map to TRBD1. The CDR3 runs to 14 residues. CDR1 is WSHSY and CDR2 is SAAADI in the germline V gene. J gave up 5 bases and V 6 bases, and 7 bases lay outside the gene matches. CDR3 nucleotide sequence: TGCGCCAGCAGAGATTGGGACAGGGGACACGAGCAGTACTTC. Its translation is CASRDWDRGHEQYF.